This TCR beta chain was retrieved from a study of blood T cell repertoires in COVID-19. CDR1 and CDR2 (germline): MNHEY, SVGAGI. The CDR3 is made up of 14 amino acids. With 7 bases removed from V and 4 bases from J, the gap between germline ends came to 17 bases. Libraries were prepared by immunoSEQ multiplex PCR; TCRdb keeps only in-frame clonotypes and omits some of them. This sample carries around 270,000 clones, approximately 85% of them seen once, and the ten largest clones take about 4.3%. This TCR came from a woman between 25 and 40 years old who had recovered from COVID-19. The chain combines TRBV6-5 with TRBJ2-7, with D perhaps TRBD2 (6 bases). The sequencing sample was made of PBMCs or T cells enriched from blood (not recorded which). CDR3 coding DNA: TGTGCCAGCATATTCAACCAGCGGGCTTACGAGCAGTACTTC. Translating it yields CASIFNQRAYEQYF.